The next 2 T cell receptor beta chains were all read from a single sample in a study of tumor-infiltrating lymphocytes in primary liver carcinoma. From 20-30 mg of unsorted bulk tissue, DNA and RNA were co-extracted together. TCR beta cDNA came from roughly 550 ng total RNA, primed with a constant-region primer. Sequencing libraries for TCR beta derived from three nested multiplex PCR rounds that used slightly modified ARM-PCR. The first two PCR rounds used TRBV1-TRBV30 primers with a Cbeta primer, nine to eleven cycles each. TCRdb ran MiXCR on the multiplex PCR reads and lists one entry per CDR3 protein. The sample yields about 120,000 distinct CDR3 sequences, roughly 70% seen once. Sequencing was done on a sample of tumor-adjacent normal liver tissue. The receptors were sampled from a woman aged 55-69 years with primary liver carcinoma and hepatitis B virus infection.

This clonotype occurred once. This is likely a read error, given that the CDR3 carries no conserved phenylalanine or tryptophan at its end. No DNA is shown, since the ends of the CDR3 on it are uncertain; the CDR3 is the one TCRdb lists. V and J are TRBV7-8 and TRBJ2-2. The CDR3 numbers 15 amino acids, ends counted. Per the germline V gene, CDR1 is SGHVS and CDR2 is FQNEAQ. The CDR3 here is CASSLARGNTGELLL.

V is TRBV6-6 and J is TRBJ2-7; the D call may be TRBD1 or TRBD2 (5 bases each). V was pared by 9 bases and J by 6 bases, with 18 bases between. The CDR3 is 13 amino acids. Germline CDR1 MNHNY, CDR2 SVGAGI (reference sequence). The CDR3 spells CARYLTGQGEQYF. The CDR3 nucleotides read TGTGCCAGATACTTGACGGGGCAGGGCGAGCAGTACTTC.